This T cell receptor (beta chain) was observed in a study of T cells in Graves' hyperthyroidism and ophthalmopathy. The PBMCs studied were ones that came from 10 ml fresh peripheral blood. Regarding the study as a whole: A model built on 13 V-J features separated ophthalmopathy from stable hyperthyroidism.

From RNA transcripts, TCR beta CDR3 regions were amplified. TCR CDR3 underwent first-round RT-PCR with the HTBI primer set. TCRdb ran MiXCR on the multiplex PCR reads and lists one entry per CDR3 protein. The table has under 650,000 distinct CDR3 sequences, 15% to 20% seen once. About this clonotype itself: The antigen remains undetermined.

The clonotype originates from a woman aged 25-40 years with Graves' hyperthyroidism. Sequenced: blood.

CDR3: CASSSPGKREDPYEQYF. The CDR3, as DNA: TGTGCCAGCAGTTCGCCGGGGAAGCGGGAGGACCCTTACGAGCAGTACTTC. The chain employs TRBV28 and TRBJ2-7; 9 bases map to TRBD2. V shed 4 bases, J shed 4 bases, and the junction held 14 bases outside the gene matches. From germline, CDR1 is MDHEN and CDR2 SYDVKM. The CDR3 is 17 residues long.